The count of the clone carrying this T cell receptor (beta chain) is one. Its target is not known. This specimen belongs to a study of cytotoxic CD8 clonotypes in ibrutinib-treated CLL. Study background: Partial responses totalled about 24 and complete responses 2; after median around six years, 14 remained remitted and approximately 12 progressed. There were, on average, about 250,000 productive templates and over 80,000 productive rearrangements per sample.

Findings and limits, study-wide: Patients had baseline clonality above age-matched healthy donors, and this clonality moved with circulating CD8+ T-cell counts. Under treatment, the uncommon public clonotypes either contracted or remained stable.

The germline CDR1 and CDR2 sequences are SEHNR and FQNEAQ (reference sequence). This CDR3 has 16 residues. Trimming removed 1 base at V and 5 bases at J, with 18 bases between. Measured with immunoSEQ multiplex PCR; TCRdb has only the in-frame clones, and not every one. The data show some 200,000 clones, more than 75% seen once. This rearrangement joins TRBV7-9 to TRBJ2-7, with TRBD1 as a possible D gene (6 bases). This clonotype originated in a human donor with chronic lymphocytic leukemia. Sequencing was performed on PBMCs, taken after 12 months of ibrutinib treatment. Written as DNA, the CDR3 is TGTGCCAGCAGCTTAGAGGGGGTGGGAAGGCAAGACGAGCAGTACTTC. Its protein product is CASSLEGVGRQDEQYF.